The source of this TCR beta chain is a study of blood T cell repertoires in COVID-19. This CDR3 contains 15 residues. V gave up 2 bases and J gave up 0 bases, with 9 bases separating them. Germline assignment: CDR1 SGHTS and CDR2 YDEGEE. The sample holds one count of this clone. Assay used: immunoSEQ multiplex PCR; TCRdb lists only in-frame clones, some missing. Of about 190,000 clones in the sample, 84% were seen once. The specimen was PBMCs or T cells enriched from blood (not recorded which). This TCR derives from a woman aged 25 to 45 who had been exposed to COVID-19. The rearrangement joins TRBV5-8 to TRBJ1-3; the D is unclear. The DNA of the CDR3 is TGTGCCAGCAGCTTTGCCAGTTCCTCTGGAAACACCATATATTTT. It specifies CASSFASSSGNTIYF.